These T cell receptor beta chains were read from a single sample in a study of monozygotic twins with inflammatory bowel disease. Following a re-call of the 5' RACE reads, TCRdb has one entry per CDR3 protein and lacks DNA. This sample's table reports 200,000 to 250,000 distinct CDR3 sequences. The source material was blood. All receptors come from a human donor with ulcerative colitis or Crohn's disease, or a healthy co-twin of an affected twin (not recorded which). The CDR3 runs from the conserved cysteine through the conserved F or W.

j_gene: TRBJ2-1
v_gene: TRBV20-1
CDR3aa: CSARDASGRETYNEQFF

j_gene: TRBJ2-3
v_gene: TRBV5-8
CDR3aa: CASSLATGPGSTQYF

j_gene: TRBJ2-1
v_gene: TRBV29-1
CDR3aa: CSAPPSSGSIDEQFF

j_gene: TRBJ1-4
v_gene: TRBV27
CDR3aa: CASRERDRELFF

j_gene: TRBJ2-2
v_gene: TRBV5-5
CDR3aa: CASSLGSSYPGELFF

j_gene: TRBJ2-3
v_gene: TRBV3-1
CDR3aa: CASSQDLNRNTDTQYF

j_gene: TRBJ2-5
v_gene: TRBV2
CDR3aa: CASRLASETQYF

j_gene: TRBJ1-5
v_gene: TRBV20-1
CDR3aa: CSARDLWGYSNQPQHF

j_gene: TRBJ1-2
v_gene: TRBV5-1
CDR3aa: CASSPWDRPLTFYGYTF

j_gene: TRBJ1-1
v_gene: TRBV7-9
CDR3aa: CASSSGSLQGNTEAFF

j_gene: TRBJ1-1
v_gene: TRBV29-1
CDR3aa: CSVELTGNTEAFF

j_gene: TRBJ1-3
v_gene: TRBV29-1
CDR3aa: CSVEDSYSGNTIYF

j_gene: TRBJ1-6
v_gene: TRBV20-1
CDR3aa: CSATEGGGSSPLHF

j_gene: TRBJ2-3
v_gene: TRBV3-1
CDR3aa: CASSPRGGKSTDTQYF

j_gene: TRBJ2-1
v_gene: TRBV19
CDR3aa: CASSPLGLAVYNEQFF

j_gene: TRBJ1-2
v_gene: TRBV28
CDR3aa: CASSFESGTGIGGYTF

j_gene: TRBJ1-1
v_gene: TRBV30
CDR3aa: CAWSVRLNTEAFF

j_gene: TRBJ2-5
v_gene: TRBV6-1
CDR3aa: CASSPSGPLLGETQYF

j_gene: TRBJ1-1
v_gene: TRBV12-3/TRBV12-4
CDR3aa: CASSFHHGNTEAFF

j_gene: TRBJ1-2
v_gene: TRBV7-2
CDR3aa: CASSSTHYGYTF

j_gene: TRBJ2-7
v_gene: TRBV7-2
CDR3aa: CASSIGLAYEQYF

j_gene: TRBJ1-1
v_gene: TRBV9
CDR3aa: CASSVDELNTEAFF

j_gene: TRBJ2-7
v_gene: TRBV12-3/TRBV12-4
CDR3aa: CASSLGLGGEQYF

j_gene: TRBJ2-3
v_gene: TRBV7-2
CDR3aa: CASGTSGSTDTQYF

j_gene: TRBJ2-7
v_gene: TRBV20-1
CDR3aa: CSARRDGAYEQYF

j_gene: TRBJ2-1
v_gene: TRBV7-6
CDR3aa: CASSPVGDFSYNEQFF

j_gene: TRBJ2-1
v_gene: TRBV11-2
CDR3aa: CASSPRQGFNNEQFF

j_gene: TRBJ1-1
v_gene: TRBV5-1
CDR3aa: CASSLGTVILWTEAFF

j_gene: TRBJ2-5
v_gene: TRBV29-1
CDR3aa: CSVDGLQETQYF

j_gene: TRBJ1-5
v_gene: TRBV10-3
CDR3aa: CATDRGRSNQPQHF

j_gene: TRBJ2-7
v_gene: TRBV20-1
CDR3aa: CSARKPLVWSGRALTYEQYF

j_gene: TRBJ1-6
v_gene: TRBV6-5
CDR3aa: CASSYRWGFNSPLHF

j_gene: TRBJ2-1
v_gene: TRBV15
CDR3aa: CATSRSTDIHGDNEQFF

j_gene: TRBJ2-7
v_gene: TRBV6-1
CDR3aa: CASSEMTRPPYEQYF

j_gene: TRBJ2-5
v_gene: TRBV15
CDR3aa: CATGAGGEETQYF

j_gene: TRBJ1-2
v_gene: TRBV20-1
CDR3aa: CSAPGQGEVYGYTF

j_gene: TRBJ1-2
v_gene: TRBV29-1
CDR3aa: CSPQNFLGQPDNYGYTF

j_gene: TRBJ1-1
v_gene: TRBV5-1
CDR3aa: CASSPWDLAMNTEAFF

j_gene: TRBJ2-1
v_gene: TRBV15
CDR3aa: CATSRDSGGNEQFF

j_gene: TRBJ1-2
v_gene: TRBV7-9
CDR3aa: CASSYPGQGVFRDGYTF

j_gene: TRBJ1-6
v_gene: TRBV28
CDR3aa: CASSQQNRASLHF

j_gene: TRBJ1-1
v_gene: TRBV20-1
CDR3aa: CSARDLGTGPEAFF

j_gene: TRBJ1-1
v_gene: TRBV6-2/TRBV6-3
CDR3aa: CASSPDTENTEAFF

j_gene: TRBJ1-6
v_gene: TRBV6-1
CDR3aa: CASSSSPTGGGSPLHF

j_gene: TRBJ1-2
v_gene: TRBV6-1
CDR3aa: CASRASGEKGYGYTF

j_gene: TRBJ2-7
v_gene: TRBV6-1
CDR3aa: CASSEQGYEQYF

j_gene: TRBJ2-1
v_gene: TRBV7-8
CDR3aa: CASSSTGTLGNEQFF

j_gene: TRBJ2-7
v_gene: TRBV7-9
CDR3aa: CASSSRDRAYEQYF

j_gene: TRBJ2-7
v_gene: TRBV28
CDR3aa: CASNRYTYEQYF

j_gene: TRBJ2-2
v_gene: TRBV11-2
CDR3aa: CASRRELNTGELFF

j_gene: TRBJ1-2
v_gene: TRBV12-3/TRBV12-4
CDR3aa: CASSSTGYYGYTF

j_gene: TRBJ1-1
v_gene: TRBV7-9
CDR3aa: CASTRRGKNMNTEAFF

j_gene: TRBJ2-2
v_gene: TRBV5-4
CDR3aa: CAAGTSGVPNTGELFF

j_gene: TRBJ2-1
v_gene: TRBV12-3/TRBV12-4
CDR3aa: CASSSRLPRSYNEQFF